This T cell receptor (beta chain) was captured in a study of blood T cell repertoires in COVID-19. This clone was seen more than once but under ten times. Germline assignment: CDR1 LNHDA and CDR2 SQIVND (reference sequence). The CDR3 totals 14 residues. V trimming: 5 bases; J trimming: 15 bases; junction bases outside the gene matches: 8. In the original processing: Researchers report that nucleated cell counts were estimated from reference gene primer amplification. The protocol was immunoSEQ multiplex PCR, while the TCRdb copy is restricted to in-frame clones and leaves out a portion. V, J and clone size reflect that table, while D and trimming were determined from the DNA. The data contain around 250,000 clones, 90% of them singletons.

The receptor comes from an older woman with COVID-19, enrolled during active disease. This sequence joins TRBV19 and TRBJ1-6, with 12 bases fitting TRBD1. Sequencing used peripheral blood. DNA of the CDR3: TGTGCCAGTAGTCGGGACAGGGGGCTCTCGGGCCTCCACTTT. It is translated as CASSRDRGLSGLHF.